These 23 T cell receptor beta chains were sequenced from one sample in a study of patients and donors after allogeneic stem cell transplantation. TCRdb redid the calling of the RT-PCR reads with MiXCR, one entry per CDR3 protein. Seen here are tens of thousands of distinct CDR3 sequences, 48% observed once, and the top ten hold 50% to 75%. Sample: blood, either unsorted or a sorted T cell fraction (not recorded which). The receptors were gathered from a human donor who was either an allogeneic HSCT recipient or a stem cell or donor lymphocyte infusion donor (not recorded which). It is not recorded whose cells these are; they may come from a transplant donor.

Regarding this clonotype: A read error may produce the germline difference seen at one junction end. The V call is TRBV16, the J call TRBJ1-6; D is possibly TRBD1 (6 bases). CDR3 length equals 14 residues. Germline CDR1 reads KGHSY; CDR2 reads FQNENV. The CDR3 DNA follows: TGTGCCAGCACCCAAGGGGGGCTCAATTCACCCCTCCACTTT. This translates into CASTQGGLNSPLHF.

The V gene is TRBV19, the J gene TRBJ1-5, with D unresolved. Trimming took 8 bases from V and 5 from J, leaving 13 bases between them. Germline CDR1 reads LNHDA; CDR2 reads SQIVND (reference sequence). The CDR3 covers 13 residues. The CDR3 region has the DNA TGTGCCAGTGGCCGGGCTTCTTATCAGCCCCAGCATTTT. This gives the protein CASGRASYQPQHF.

This clonotype was recorded a few times. This sequence joins TRBV12-3 or TRBV12-4 and TRBJ1-3, with D uncertain. There are 17 residues in the CDR3. Trimming cost V 4 bases and J 0 bases, with 16 bases left between them. The CDR3 loop reads CASSSLSLGISGNTIYF. CDR3 bases: TGTGCCAGCAGTTCCCTTTCTCTCGGGATCTCTGGAAACACCATATATTTT.

The chain employs TRBV27 and TRBJ2-3; 12 bases are shared with TRBD2. The germline CDR1 and CDR2 sequences are MNHEY and SMNVEV (reference sequence). The ends lost 4 bases at V and 4 bases at J; junction bases unmatched: 6. The CDR3 consists of 16 residues. The CDR3 loop reads CASSSRLAGDSDTQYF. The CDR3, as DNA: TGTGCCAGCAGTTCCCGACTAGCGGGAGACTCAGATACGCAGTATTTT.

The chain is built from TRBV18 and TRBJ1-1; 7 bases are shared with TRBD1. The CDR3 is made up of 15 amino acids. The trim removed 0 bases at V and 5 bases at J, leaving 6 bases unmatched. Per the germline V gene, CDR1 is KGHSH and CDR2 is LQKENI. The CDR3 DNA follows: TGTGCCAGCTCACCACCCTTTACAGGGGTGACTGAAGCTTTCTTT. It translates to CASSPPFTGVTEAFF.

This clonotype appeared a few times. The chain uses TRBV12-3 or TRBV12-4 and TRBJ1-5, with no clear D. The CDR3 has 15 amino acids. V lost 2 bases and J 2 bases, leaving 10 bases between the germline ends. CDR3 region: CASSLTPGRNQPQHF. CDR3 in DNA: TGTGCCAGCAGTTTAACCCCCGGTCGCAATCAGCCCCAGCATTTT.

The count of this clonotype is one. The chain joins TRBV7-9 to TRBJ1-3, with 7 nucleotides matching TRBD1. The germline V gene encodes CDR1 SEHNR and CDR2 FQNEAQ (reference sequence). This CDR3 has 15 amino acids. V gave up 4 bases and J gave up 4 bases; unmatched junction bases: 7. Here the CDR3 reads CASSYTTGNGNTIYF. In DNA form, the CDR3 reads TGTGCCAGCAGCTACACGACAGGGAACGGAAACACCATATATTTT.

The chain combines TRBV19 with TRBJ1-2; D possibly corresponds to TRBD1 (5 bases). The V end lost 4 bases, the J end lost 7 bases, and 19 bases lay between the germline ends. The CDR3 runs 15 residues. Germline CDR1 and CDR2: LNHDA and SQIVND (reference sequence). The CDR3 loop is CASSKGTLLESGYTF. The CDR3, as DNA: TGTGCCAGTAGTAAAGGGACCCTGCTTGAGAGTGGCTACACCTTC. Based on the CDR3 plus reference TRBV19 and TRBJ1-2, the full variable domain is DGGITQSPKYLFRKEGQNVTLSCEQNLNHDAMYWYRQDPGQGLRLIYYSQIVNDFQKGDIAEGYSVSREKKESFPLTVTSAQKNPTAFYLCASSKGTLLESGYTFGSGTRLTVV.

In its sample, this clonotype was seen a few times. The chain has TRBV29-1 and TRBJ1-1; D call uncertain. CDR1 SQVTM and CDR2 ANQGSEA come from the germline V gene. The CDR3 sequence is 12 residues long. Trimming pared 0 bases from V and 3 bases from J, leaving 5 bases between. CDR3 amino acids: CSVEDYYTEAFF. In DNA form, the CDR3 reads TGCAGCGTTGAAGATTACTACACTGAAGCTTTCTTT. Full variable domain (rest looked up from reference TRBV29-1 and TRBJ1-1): SAVISQKPSRDICQRGTSLTIQCQVDSQVTMMFWYRQQPGQSLTLIATANQGSEATYESGFVIDKFPISRPNLTFSTLTVSNMSPEDSSIYLCSVEDYYTEAFFGQGTRLTVV.

This clonotype was recorded at least ten times. The chain recombines TRBV2 with TRBJ1-5; the D is unclear. The CDR3 contains 13 residues. V shed 5 bases and J shed 0 bases, with 5 bases lying between them. Germline-derived CDR1 and CDR2 are SNHLY and FYNNEI. The CDR3, as DNA: TGTGCCAGCAGTCCTAATAGCAATCAGCCCCAGCATTTT. Encoded protein: CASSPNSNQPQHF. Looking up the rest from reference TRBV2 and TRBJ1-5 gives the full variable domain: EPEVTQTPSHQVTQMGQEVILRCVPISNHLYFYWYRQILGQKVEFLVSFYNNEISEKSEIFDDQFSVERPDGSNFTLKIRSTKLEDSAMYFCASSPNSNQPQHFGDGTRLSIL.

The V and J genes are TRBV7-8 and TRBJ2-1; the D gene could be TRBD1 or TRBD2 (6 bases each). Trimming left V 0 bases short and J 6 bases short, with 18 bases between. Germline V gene sequence: CDR1 SGHVS, CDR2 FQNEAQ. This CDR3 spans 17 amino acids. The CDR3 reads CASSLARIGGEGNEQFF. CDR3 bases: TGTGCCAGCAGCTTAGCGCGTATCGGGGGCGAGGGCAATGAGCAGTTCTTC.

The chain employs TRBV4-2 and TRBJ2-7, with TRBD2 matching 7 bases. The V gene end was trimmed by 0 bases and the J gene end by 3 bases; junction bases not matched to a gene: 2. This CDR3 has 14 residues. Germline assignment: CDR1 LGHNA and CDR2 YNFKEQ. CDR3 amino acids: CASSQEWTSYEQYF. The CDR3 nucleotides read TGTGCCAGCAGCCAAGAGTGGACTAGCTACGAGCAGTACTTC.

V gene TRBV4-2 combines with J gene TRBJ1-5; TRBD1 is a possible D gene (5 bases). Trimming took 0 bases from V and 6 from J, leaving 12 bases between them. CDR3 length equals 15 residues. Germline-derived CDR1 and CDR2 are LGHNA and YNFKEQ. In nucleotides, the CDR3 is TGTGCCAGCAGCCAAGATCAAGGTGGGGGTCAGCCCCAGCATTTT. Translating it yields CASSQDQGGGQPQHF.

The chain is built from TRBV20-1 and TRBJ2-1, with D perhaps matching TRBD2 (5 bases). The CDR3 is 14 amino acids. Germline CDR1 DFQATT, CDR2 SNEGSKA (reference sequence). V lost 8 bases and J 7 bases, leaving 21 bases between the germline ends. CDR3 sequence (DNA): TGCAGTCCGAGGGATGGGAGATCGCTGAATGAGCAGTTCTTC. Translating it yields CSPRDGRSLNEQFF.

This clonotype was observed a handful of times. This chain joins TRBV20-1 and TRBJ1-2; D unresolved. This CDR3 spans 13 amino acids. The germline gives CDR1 DFQATT, CDR2 SNEGSKA (reference sequence). Between the trimmed V and J ends, which lost 6 bases and 5 bases, there was a span of 16 bases. The CDR3 bases are TGCAGTGCAAAGACCCGGGCGGGGTATGGCTACACCTTC. Translated, it gives CSAKTRAGYGYTF.

The chain has TRBV5-1 and TRBJ1-5; D remains ambiguous. Germline CDR1 reads SGHRS; CDR2 reads YFSETQ. Trimming removed 3 bases at V and 0 bases at J, with 10 bases between. This CDR3 comprises 15 residues. CDR3 nucleotides: TGCGCCAGCAGCTCGGATCCCCTTAGCAATCAGCCCCAGCATTTT. It specifies CASSSDPLSNQPQHF. Looking up the rest from reference TRBV5-1 and TRBJ1-5 gives the full variable domain: KAGVTQTPRYLIKTRGQQVTLSCSPISGHRSVSWYQQTPGQGLQFLFEYFSETQRNKGNFPGRFSGRQFSNSRSEMNVSTLELGDSALYLCASSSDPLSNQPQHFGDGTRLSIL.

The chain links TRBV9 to TRBJ1-3; tentatively, D is TRBD1 (5 bases). The germline V and J ends were trimmed by 3 bases and 0 bases, with 10 bases remaining between them. The CDR3 consists of 15 residues. Germline V lookup: CDR1 SGDLS, CDR2 YYNGEE. As DNA, the CDR3 is TGTGCCAGCAGCGCCGGAGGGGACTCTGGAAACACCATATATTTT. Its translation is CASSAGGDSGNTIYF.

J is TRBJ1-1 and V is TRBV5-1; no clear D. The CDR3 loop spans 11 amino acids. Germline-derived CDR1 and CDR2 are SGHRS and YFSETQ. The V and J ends lost 0 bases and 5 bases respectively, with 2 bases between them. The CDR3 DNA reads TGCGCCAGCAGCTTGGAGACTGAAGCTTTCTTT. Protein sequence: CASSLETEAFF.

This clonotype occurred a few times. This chain uses TRBV30 with TRBJ1-5, with D possibly TRBD1 on 5 matching bases. CDR3 length: 15 amino acids. CDR1 is GTSNPN and CDR2 is SVGIG in the germline V gene (reference sequence). Trimming removed 1 base from V and 4 bases from J, with 14 bases in between. The CDR3 loop reads CAWSADTFRNQPQHF. In nucleotides, the CDR3 is TGTGCCTGGAGTGCGGACACGTTTCGAAATCAGCCCCAGCATTTT.

The chain combines TRBV7-8 with TRBJ1-6; D possibly corresponds to TRBD1 (5 bases). Trimming took 7 bases from V and 2 from J, leaving 12 bases between them. CDR1 SGHVS and CDR2 FQNEAQ come from the germline V gene. The CDR3 is 15 residues long. CDR3 nucleotide sequence: TGTGCCAGCACCAGGGAGGAAGCCTATAATTCACCCCTCCACTTT. As protein: CASTREEAYNSPLHF.

V usage is TRBV24-1 and J usage is TRBJ2-1; TRBD2 matches at 15 bases. V dropped 4 bases and J dropped 4; count of bases not matched to a gene: 4. The CDR3 totals 17 residues. CDR1 and CDR2 from the germline V gene are KGHDR and SFDVKD. CDR3 in amino acids: CATSDRTSGREYNEQFF. The CDR3 region has the DNA TGTGCCACCAGTGACCGGACTAGCGGGAGGGAGTACAATGAGCAGTTCTTC.

The chain combines TRBV28 with TRBJ1-2, with 7 bases fitting TRBD1. With V trimmed by 5 bases and J by 4 bases, 4 bases remained unmatched. Germline loops: CDR1 MDHEN, CDR2 SYDVKM. There are 13 residues in the CDR3. CDR3 nucleotide sequence: TGTGCCAGCAGTCCGGGACAGTCCTATGGCTACACCTTC. Translation gives CASSPGQSYGYTF.

This clonotype turned up a few times. V gene TRBV7-9 combines with J gene TRBJ1-4, with D tentatively TRBD1 (5 bases). From germline, CDR1 is SEHNR and CDR2 FQNEAQ (reference sequence). There are 13 residues in the CDR3. CDR3 region: CATGRTTYEKLFF. The CDR3 region has the DNA TGTGCGACGGGGAGGACAACATATGAAAAACTGTTTTTT.